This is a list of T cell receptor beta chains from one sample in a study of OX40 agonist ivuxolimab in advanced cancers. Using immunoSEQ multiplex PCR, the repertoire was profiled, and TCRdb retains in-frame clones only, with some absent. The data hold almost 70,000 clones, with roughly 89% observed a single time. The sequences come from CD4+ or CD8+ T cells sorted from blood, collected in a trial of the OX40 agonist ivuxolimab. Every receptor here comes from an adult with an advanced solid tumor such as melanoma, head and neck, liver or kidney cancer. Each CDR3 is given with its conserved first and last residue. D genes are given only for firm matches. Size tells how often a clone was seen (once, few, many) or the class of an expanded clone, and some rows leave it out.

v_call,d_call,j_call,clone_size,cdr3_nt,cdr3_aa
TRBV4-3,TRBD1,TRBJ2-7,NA,TGCGCCAGCAGCCAAAGACAGGGCCACGAGCAGTACTTC,CASSQRQGHEQYF
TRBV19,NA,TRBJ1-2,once,TGTGCCAGTAGTATAGGCAGCGGCTACTATGGCTACACCTTC,CASSIGSGYYGYTF
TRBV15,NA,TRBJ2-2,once,TGTGCCTCGCCCACCGGGGAGCTGTTTTTT,CASPTGELFF
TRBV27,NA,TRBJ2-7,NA,TGTGCCAGCAGTTCCATCGACAGATACGAGCAGTACTTC,CASSSIDRYEQYF
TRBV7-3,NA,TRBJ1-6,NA,TGTGCCAGCAGCTTACTCGGGGGAGACGTGTCACCCCTCCACTTT,CASSLLGGDVSPLHF
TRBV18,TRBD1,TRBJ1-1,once,TGTGCCAGCTCACCACGAGCGCTCCGGGACAGAGAAGCTTTCTTT,CASSPRALRDREAFF
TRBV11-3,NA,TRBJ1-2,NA,TGTGCCAGCAGCTCGCCAGACAAAGGCTACACCTTC,CASSSPDKGYTF
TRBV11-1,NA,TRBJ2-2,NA,TGTGCCAGCAGCTTAGGATCGGGGTTTGCCGGGGAGCTGTTTTTT,CASSLGSGFAGELFF
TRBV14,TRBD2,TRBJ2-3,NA,TGTGCCAGCAGCCAAGATGGGACTAGCGGGGGCACAGATACGCAGTATTTT,CASSQDGTSGGTDTQYF
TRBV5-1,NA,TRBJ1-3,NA,TGCGCCAGCAGCTTGGCCTTTGGGGAGCGTTCTGGAAACACCATATATTTT,CASSLAFGERSGNTIYF
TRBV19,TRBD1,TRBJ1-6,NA,TGTGCCAGTAGTATGCGGCAGGGGGACGCTTCACCCCTCCACTTT,CASSMRQGDASPLHF
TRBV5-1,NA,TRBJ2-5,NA,TGCGCCAGCAGCTTGTTCCCTGGCCCAGAGACCCAGTACTTC,CASSLFPGPETQYF
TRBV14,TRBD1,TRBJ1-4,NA,TGTGCCAGCAGTCCCGGGACAGGGAAGACGGCAACTAATGAAAAACTGTTTTTT,CASSPGTGKTATNEKLFF
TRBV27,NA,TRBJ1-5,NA,TGTGCCAGCAGTTTATCGGCAGTTAATCAGCCCCAGCATTTT,CASSLSAVNQPQHF
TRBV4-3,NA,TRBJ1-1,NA,TGCGCCAGCAGCCAGGGTACAGTGAACACTGAAGCTTTCTTT,CASSQGTVNTEAFF
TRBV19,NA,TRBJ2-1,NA,TGTGCCACCAAAGGGGCTCAAAATGAGCAGTTCTTC,CATKGAQNEQFF
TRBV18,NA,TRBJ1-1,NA,TGTGCCAGCTCCCTTGAGTTAGGGGCTGAAGCTTTCTTT,CASSLELGAEAFF
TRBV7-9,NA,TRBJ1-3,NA,TGTGCCAGCAGCTTTTGGGAGTCCAGCTCTGGAAACACCATATATTTT,CASSFWESSSGNTIYF
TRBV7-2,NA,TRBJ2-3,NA,TGTGCCAGCAGCTTAGCCGCCAGGGAGGATACGCAGTATTTT,CASSLAAREDTQYF
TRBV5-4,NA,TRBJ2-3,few,TGTGCCAGCACCCCCGGAACGGGGGGCTTCACAGATACGCAGTATTTT,CASTPGTGGFTDTQYF